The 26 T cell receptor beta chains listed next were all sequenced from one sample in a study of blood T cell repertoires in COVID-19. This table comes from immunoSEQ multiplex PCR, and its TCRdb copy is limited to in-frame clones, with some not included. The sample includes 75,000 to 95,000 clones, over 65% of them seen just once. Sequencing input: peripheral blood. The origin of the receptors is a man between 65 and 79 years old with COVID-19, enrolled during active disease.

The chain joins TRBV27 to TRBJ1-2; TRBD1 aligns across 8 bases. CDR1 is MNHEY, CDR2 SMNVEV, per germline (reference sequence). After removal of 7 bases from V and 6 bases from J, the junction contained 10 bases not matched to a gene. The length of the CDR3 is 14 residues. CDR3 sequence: CASNPVGQGHGYTF. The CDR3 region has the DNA TGTGCCAGCAATCCTGTTGGACAGGGCCATGGCTACACCTTC.

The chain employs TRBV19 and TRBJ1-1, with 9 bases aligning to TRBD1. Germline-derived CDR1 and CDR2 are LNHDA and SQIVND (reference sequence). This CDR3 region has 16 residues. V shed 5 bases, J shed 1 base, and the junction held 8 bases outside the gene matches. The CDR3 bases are TGTGCCAGTAGTTTCCCGGGACAGGGTAAGAACACTGAAGCTTTCTTT. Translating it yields CASSFPGQGKNTEAFF.

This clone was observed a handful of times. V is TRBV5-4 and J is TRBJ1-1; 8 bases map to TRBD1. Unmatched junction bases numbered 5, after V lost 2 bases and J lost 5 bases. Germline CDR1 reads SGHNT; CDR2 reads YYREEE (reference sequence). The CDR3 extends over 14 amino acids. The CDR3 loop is CASSLVGDRTEAFF. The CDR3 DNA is TGTGCCAGCAGCTTAGTTGGGGACAGGACTGAAGCTTTCTTT. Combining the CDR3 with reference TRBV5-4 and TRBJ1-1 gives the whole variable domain ETGVTQSPTHLIKTRGQQVTLRCSSQSGHNTVSWYQQALGQGPQFIFQYYREEENGRGNFPPRFSGLQFPNYSSELNVNALELDDSALYLCASSLVGDRTEAFFGQGTRLTVV.

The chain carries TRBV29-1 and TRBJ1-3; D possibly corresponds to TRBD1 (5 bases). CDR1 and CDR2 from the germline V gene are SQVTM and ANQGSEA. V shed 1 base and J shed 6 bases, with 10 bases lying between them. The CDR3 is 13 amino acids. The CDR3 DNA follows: TGCAGCGTTGAAGGGAGCAGGGTAAACACCATATATTTT. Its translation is CSVEGSRVNTIYF. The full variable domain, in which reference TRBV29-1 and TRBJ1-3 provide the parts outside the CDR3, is SAVISQKPSRDICQRGTSLTIQCQVDSQVTMMFWYRQQPGQSLTLIATANQGSEATYESGFVIDKFPISRPNLTFSTLTVSNMSPEDSSIYLCSVEGSRVNTIYFGEGSWLTVV.

CDR3 in DNA: TGTGCCAGCAGTCAAGGGACTAGCGGGAGACTGCGCACAGATACGCAGTATTTT. Translation: CASSQGTSGRLRTDTQYF. The chain is built from TRBV25-1 and TRBJ2-3; 14 bases fit TRBD2. The CDR3 is made up of 18 amino acids. The V gene's germline CDR1 is MGHDK and CDR2 SYGVNS. Trimming cost V 5 bases and J 1 base; bases outside gene matches: 8.

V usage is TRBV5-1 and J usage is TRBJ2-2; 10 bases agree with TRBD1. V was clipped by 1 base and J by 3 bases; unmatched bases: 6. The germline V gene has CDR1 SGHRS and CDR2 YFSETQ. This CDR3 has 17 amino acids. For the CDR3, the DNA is TGCGCCAGCAGCTTGTTTGGAGGACAGGGGGACACCGGGGAGCTGTTTTTT. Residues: CASSLFGGQGDTGELFF.

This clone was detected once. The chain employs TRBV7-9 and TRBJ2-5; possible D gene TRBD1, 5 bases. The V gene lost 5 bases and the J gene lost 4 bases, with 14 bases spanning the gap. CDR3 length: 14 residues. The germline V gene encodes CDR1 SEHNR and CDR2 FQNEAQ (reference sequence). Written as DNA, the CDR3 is TGTGCCAGCAGCCAAGTGGGGCTTTTAGAGACCCAGTACTTC. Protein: CASSQVGLLETQYF.

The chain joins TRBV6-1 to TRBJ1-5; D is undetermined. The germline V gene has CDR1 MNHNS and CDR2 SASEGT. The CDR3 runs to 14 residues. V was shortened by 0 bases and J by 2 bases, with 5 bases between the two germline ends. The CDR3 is CASSEAPGNQPQHF. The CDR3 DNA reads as TGTGCCAGCAGTGAAGCTCCTGGCAATCAGCCCCAGCATTTT.

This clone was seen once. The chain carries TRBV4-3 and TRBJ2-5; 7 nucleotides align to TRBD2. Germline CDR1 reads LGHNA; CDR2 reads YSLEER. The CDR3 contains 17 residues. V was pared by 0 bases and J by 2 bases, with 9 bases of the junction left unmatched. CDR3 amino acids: CASSQDPPTSQQETQYF. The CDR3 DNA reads TGCGCCAGCAGCCAAGATCCCCCGACTAGCCAACAAGAGACCCAGTACTTC.

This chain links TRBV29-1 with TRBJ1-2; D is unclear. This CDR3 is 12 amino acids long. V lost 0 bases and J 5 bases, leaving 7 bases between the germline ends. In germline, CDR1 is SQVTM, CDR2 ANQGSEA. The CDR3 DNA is TGCAGCGTTGAAGATCCCCCGTATGGCTACACCTTC. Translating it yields CSVEDPPYGYTF.

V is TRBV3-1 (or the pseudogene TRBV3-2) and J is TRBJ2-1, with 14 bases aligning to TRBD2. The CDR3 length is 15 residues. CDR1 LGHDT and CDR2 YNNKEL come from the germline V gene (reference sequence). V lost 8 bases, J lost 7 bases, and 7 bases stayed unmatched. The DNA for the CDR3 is TGTGCCAGCCGGGGGACTAGCGGGAGTGGGAATGAGCAGTTCTTC. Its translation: CASRGTSGSGNEQFF.

CDR3 DNA sequence: TGTGCCAGCTCTCCCGCGGGGACAGGGGTAAACACTGAAGCTTTCTTT. It translates to CASSPAGTGVNTEAFF. This sequence joins TRBV18 and TRBJ1-1; TRBD1 aligns across 10 bases. CDR1 is KGHSH, CDR2 LQKENI, per germline. This CDR3 comprises 16 residues. Trimming at V came to 6 bases and at J to 2 bases, leaving 9 bases not matched to a gene.

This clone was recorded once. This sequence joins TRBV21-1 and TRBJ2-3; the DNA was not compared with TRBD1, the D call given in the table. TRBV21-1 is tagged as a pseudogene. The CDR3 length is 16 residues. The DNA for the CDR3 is TGTGCCAGCAGCAAATTAGGGGACAGGGGCACAGATACGCAGTATTTT. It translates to CASSKLGDRGTDTQYF.

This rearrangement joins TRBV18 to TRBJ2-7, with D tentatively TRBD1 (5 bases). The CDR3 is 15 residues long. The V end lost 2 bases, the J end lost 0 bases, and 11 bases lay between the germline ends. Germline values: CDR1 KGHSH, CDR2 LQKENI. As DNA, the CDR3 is TGTGCCAGCTCACCAGGCACCCAGGGCTCCTACGAGCAGTACTTC. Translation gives CASSPGTQGSYEQYF. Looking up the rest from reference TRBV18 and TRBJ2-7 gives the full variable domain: NAGVMQNPRHLVRRRGQEARLRCSPMKGHSHVYWYRQLPEEGLKFMVYLQKENIIDESGMPKERFSAEFPKEGPSILRIQQVVRGDSAAYFCASSPGTQGSYEQYFGPGTRLTVT.

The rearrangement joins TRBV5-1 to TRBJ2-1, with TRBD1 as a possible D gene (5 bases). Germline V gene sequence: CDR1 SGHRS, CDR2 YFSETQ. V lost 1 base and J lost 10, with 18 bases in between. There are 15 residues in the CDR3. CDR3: CASSLSQGTVWEQFF. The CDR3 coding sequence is TGCGCCAGCAGCTTGAGTCAGGGAACGGTATGGGAGCAGTTCTTC.

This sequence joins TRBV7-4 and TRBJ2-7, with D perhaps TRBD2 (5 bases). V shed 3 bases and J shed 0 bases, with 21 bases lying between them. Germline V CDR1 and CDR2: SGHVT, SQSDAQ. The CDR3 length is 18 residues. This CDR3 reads CASSFGWETIGGSYEQYF. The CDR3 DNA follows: TGTGCCAGCAGCTTCGGGTGGGAAACGATAGGAGGCTCCTACGAGCAGTACTTC.

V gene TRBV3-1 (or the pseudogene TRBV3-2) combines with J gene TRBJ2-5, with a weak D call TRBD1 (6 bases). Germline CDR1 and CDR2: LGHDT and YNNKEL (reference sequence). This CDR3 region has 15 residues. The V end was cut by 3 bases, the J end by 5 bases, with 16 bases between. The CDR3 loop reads CASSHGTRASETQYF. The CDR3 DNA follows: TGTGCCAGCAGCCACGGGACAAGGGCATCGGAGACCCAGTACTTC.

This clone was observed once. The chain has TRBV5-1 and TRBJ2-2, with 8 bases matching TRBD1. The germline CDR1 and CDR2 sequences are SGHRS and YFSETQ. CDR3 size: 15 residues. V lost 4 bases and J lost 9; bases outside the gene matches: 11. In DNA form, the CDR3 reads TGCGCCAGCAGCCCTGAGGGACAGGTTAACCGGGAGCTGTTTTTT. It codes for CASSPEGQVNRELFF.

The CDR3 sequence: CSAREETQYF. Written as DNA, the CDR3 is TGCAGTGCTAGGGAGGAGACCCAGTACTTC. This chain connects TRBV20-1 to TRBJ2-5; D is undetermined. The V end lost 3 bases, the J end lost 5 bases, and 4 bases lay between the germline ends. This CDR3 comprises 10 residues. The germline gives CDR1 DFQATT, CDR2 SNEGSKA (reference sequence).

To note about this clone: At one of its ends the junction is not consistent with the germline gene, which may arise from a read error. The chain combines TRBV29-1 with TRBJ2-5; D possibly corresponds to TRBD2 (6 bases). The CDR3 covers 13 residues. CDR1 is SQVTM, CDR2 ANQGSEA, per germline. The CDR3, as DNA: TGTTCTTGGCGGCGGGAAACCAAAGAGACCCAGTACTTC. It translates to CSWRRETKETQYF.

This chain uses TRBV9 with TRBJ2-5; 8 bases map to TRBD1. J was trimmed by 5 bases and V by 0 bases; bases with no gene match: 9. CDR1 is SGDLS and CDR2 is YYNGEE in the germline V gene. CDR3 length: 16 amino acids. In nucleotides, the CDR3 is TGTGCCAGCAGCGTAGGAGGGGACAGGCGGGTGGAGACCCAGTACTTC. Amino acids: CASSVGGDRRVETQYF.

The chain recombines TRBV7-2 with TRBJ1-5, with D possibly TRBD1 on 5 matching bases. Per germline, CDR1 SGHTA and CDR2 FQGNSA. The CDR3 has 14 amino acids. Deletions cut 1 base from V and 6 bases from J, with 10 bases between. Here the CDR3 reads CASSLGGTGQPQHF. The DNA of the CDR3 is TGTGCCAGCAGCTTAGGAGGGACTGGTCAGCCCCAGCATTTT.

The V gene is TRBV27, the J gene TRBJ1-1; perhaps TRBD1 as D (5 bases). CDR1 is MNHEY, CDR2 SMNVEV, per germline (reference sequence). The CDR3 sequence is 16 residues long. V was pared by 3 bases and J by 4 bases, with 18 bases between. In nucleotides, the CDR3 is TGTGCCAGCAGTTTCCTCGGGACTTATAAGGGCACTGAAGCTTTCTTT. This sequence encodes CASSFLGTYKGTEAFF.

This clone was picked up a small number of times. CDR3 protein: CASSTNDRTSQPQHF. In DNA, the CDR3 is TGTGCCAGCAGTACTAATGACAGAACGAGTCAGCCCCAGCATTTT. The chain uses TRBV28 and TRBJ1-5, with TRBD1 as a possible D gene (5 bases). This CDR3 contains 15 residues. Germline loops: CDR1 MDHEN, CDR2 SYDVKM. V lost 5 bases to trimming and J lost 6 bases, with 17 bases between them.

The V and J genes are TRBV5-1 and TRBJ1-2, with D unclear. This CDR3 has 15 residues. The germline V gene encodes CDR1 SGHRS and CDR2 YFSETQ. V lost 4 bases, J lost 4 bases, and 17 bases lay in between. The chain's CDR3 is CASSLDFTISYGYTF. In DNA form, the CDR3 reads TGCGCCAGCAGCCTAGACTTTACAATTTCCTATGGCTACACCTTC.

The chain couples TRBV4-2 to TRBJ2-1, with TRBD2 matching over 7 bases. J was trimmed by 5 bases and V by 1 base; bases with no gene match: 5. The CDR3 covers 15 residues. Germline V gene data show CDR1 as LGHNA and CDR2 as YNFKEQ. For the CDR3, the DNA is TGTGCCAGCAGCCAAGGGGGGGAGGGGCACAATGAGCAGTTCTTC. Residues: CASSQGGEGHNEQFF.